A selection of T cell receptor beta chains follows, all from one sample in a study of blood T cell repertoires in COVID-19. Assay: immunoSEQ multiplex PCR; the TCRdb copy retains only in-frame clones and omits some. Among approximately 77,000 clones listed, about 91% were seen once. The material sequenced was peripheral blood. These receptors were collected from an elderly woman with acute or convalescent COVID-19. CDR3s include the opening cysteine and the closing phenylalanine or tryptophan. The D gene is left open where the match is weak. Clone size is stated in some rows and not others, as once, few, many or a class when expanded.

abundance,j_gene,v_gene,d_gene,CDR3aa,CDR3nt
.,TRBJ2-3,TRBV27,.,CASSRRSLQGPDTQYF,TGTGCCAGCAGCCGTAGGTCCCTACAGGGCCCAGATACGCAGTATTTT
once,TRBJ2-3,TRBV6-6,TRBD2,CASSYGGRVGTDTQYF,TGTGCCAGCAGTTACGGCGGGAGGGTGGGCACAGATACGCAGTATTTT
.,TRBJ2-7,TRBV11-3,.,CASSPDSSYEQYF,TGTGCCAGCAGTCCGGACAGCTCCTACGAGCAGTACTTC
.,TRBJ2-2,TRBV30,TRBD1,CAWNRGEWTGELFF,TGTGCCTGGAACAGGGGAGAATGGACCGGGGAGCTGTTTTTT
.,TRBJ1-3,TRBV2,TRBD1,CASRRTGGESGNTIYF,TGTGCCAGCAGGCGTACAGGGGGCGAGTCTGGAAACACCATATATTTT
.,TRBJ1-2,TRBV6-1,.,CASSEGQNYGYTF,TGTGCCAGCAGTGAAGGACAGAACTATGGCTACACCTTC
.,TRBJ1-1,TRBV5-5,.,CASSSEIHTEAFF,TGTGCCAGCAGCTCCGAGATCCACACTGAAGCTTTCTTT
few,TRBJ1-6,TRBV27,.,CASSLEWEGTPLHF,TGTGCCAGCAGTTTGGAGTGGGAGGGCACACCCCTCCACTTT
.,TRBJ1-5,TRBV25-1,.,CASSEFGVNQPQHF,TGTGCCAGCAGTGAATTCGGGGTAAATCAGCCCCAGCATTTT
.,TRBJ1-2,TRBV30,.,CAWSKVTANYGYTF,TGTGCCTGGAGTAAGGTCACAGCTAACTATGGCTACACCTTC
.,TRBJ1-2,TRBV6-5,.,CASSDSYGYTF,TGTGCCAGCAGCGACAGCTATGGCTACACCTTC
.,TRBJ2-3,TRBV6-2/TRBV6-3,.,CASSHSSDTQYF,TGTGCCAGCAGCCACTCTTCAGATACGCAGTATTTT
.,TRBJ2-5,TRBV27,TRBD2,CASRSFSGSVGTQYF,TGTGCCAGCAGATCCTTCAGCGGGAGTGTGGGAACCCAGTACTTC
.,TRBJ1-5,TRBV30,TRBD1,CAWSWGQGDQPQHF,TGTGCCTGGAGTTGGGGACAGGGGGATCAGCCCCAGCATTTT
.,TRBJ2-3,TRBV18,TRBD1,CASSGQGTDTQYF,TGTGCCAGCTCCGGACAGGGCACAGATACGCAGTATTTT
.,TRBJ2-3,TRBV3-1/TRBV3-2,TRBD2,CASSQRGGLTDTQYF,TGTGCCAGCAGCCAACGGGGGGGCCTAACAGATACGCAGTATTTT